Each of the 31 T cell receptor beta chains below was sequenced from the same sample in a study of blood T cell repertoires in COVID-19. Repertoires were generated with immunoSEQ multiplex PCR, while TCRdb's copy carries only in-frame clones and drops some. The table shows about 420,000 clones, with over 85% occurring only once. Sequencing input: peripheral blood. These receptors all come from a young man with COVID-19, enrolled during active disease.

J is TRBJ2-7 and V is TRBV10-3, with D possibly being TRBD2 (6 bases). CDR1 is ENHRY and CDR2 is SYGVKD in the germline V gene. The ends were cut back, 0 bases at V and 7 bases at J, with 16 bases in the middle. The CDR3 extends over 15 amino acids. This CDR3 is CAISESTRATSEQYF. Here the CDR3 DNA reads TGTGCCATCAGTGAGTCGACTAGAGCCACTAGTGAGCAGTACTTC.

For this clone: The junction departs from germline at one end; a sequencing error may be responsible. The V gene is TRBV9, the J gene TRBJ2-7, with D unresolved. The CDR3 is 13 residues long. Germline assignment: CDR1 SGDLS and CDR2 YYNGEE. CDR3 DNA sequence: TGTGCCAGCAGCGTAGCCCCACGCTACGGGCAGTACTTC. This gives the protein CASSVAPRYGQYF.

V gene TRBV24-1 combines with J gene TRBJ1-5; tentatively, D is TRBD1 (5 bases). V lost 2 bases, J lost 10 bases, and 11 bases lay in between. CDR1 KGHDR and CDR2 SFDVKD come from the germline V gene. This CDR3 is built from 13 residues. The CDR3 DNA is TGTGCCACCAGTGATTGGTCCGGGGGACCCCAGCATTTT. This codes for CATSDWSGGPQHF.

The rearrangement links TRBV29-1 to TRBJ1-6; D possibly corresponds to TRBD1 (6 bases). Trimming took off 7 bases at V and 5 bases at J, with 18 bases between the two ends. The germline V gene has CDR1 SQVTM and CDR2 ANQGSEA. The CDR3 totals 15 residues. Written as DNA, the CDR3 is TGCAGCGGGGACACAGGGAACCTCCATAATTCACCCCTCCACTTT. Its protein is CSGDTGNLHNSPLHF.

The chain has TRBV7-8 and TRBJ2-1; D might be TRBD1 (5 bases). Trimming removed 1 base at V and 7 bases at J, with 14 bases between. The germline CDR1 and CDR2 sequences are SGHVS and FQNEAQ. This CDR3 comprises 15 residues. CDR3 loop: CASSLGQGERNEQFF. In nucleotides, the CDR3 is TGTGCCAGCAGCTTAGGGCAGGGTGAGAGGAATGAGCAGTTCTTC.

The chain recombines TRBV28 with TRBJ2-1; 11 bases align to TRBD2. Germline CDR1 and CDR2: MDHEN and SYDVKM. The CDR3 extends over 14 amino acids. Trimming removed 6 bases from V and 8 bases from J; junction bases left unmatched: 6. The CDR3 sequence is CASRSSGRAYEQFF. The CDR3 DNA reads TGTGCCAGCAGAAGTAGCGGGAGGGCCTATGAGCAGTTCTTC.

J is TRBJ1-1 and V is TRBV5-1, with D perhaps TRBD1 (5 bases). CDR1 and CDR2 from the germline V gene are SGHRS and YFSETQ. Between the trimmed V and J ends, which lost 8 bases and 1 base, there was a span of 15 bases. The CDR3 sequence is 14 residues long. The CDR3 is CASSLEGSNTEAFF. The CDR3 nucleotides read TGCGCCAGTTCCTTGGAGGGGTCGAACACTGAAGCTTTCTTT.

The rearrangement links TRBV4-1 to TRBJ2-7, with 11 bases that match TRBD2. The trim removed 4 bases at V and 2 bases at J, leaving 4 bases unmatched. This CDR3 contains 15 residues. The V gene's germline CDR1 is MGHRA and CDR2 YSYEKL. This chain's CDR3 is CASSLTSGGPYEQYF. The CDR3 bases are TGCGCCAGCAGCCTCACTAGCGGGGGACCCTACGAGCAGTACTTC.

In its sample, this clone was seen once. The J gene is TRBJ2-5, the V gene TRBV27; 9 bases are shared with TRBD1. Germline CDR1 reads MNHEY; CDR2 reads SMNVEV (reference sequence). The CDR3 runs 13 residues. Trimming cost V 6 bases and J 4 bases; bases outside gene matches: 3. Here the CDR3 reads CASRRTGAETQYF. CDR3 DNA sequence: TGTGCCAGCAGGAGGACAGGGGCAGAGACCCAGTACTTC.

The rearrangement uses TRBV5-4 and TRBJ2-3; possible D gene TRBD2, 6 bases. Germline V CDR1 and CDR2: SGHNT, YYREEE (reference sequence). The CDR3 sequence is 16 residues long. The V end was cut by 0 bases, the J end by 2 bases, with 13 bases between. The CDR3 region is CASSLGAGLYTDTQYF. The DNA for the CDR3 is TGTGCCAGCAGCTTGGGGGCGGGACTTTACACAGATACGCAGTATTTT.

This clone occurred a few times. The chain is built from TRBV24-1 and TRBJ2-5, with D perhaps matching TRBD2 (5 bases). CDR1 is KGHDR, CDR2 SFDVKD, per germline. V was pared by 3 bases and J by 5 bases, with 12 bases between. The CDR3 has 14 amino acids. CDR3 sequence (DNA): TGTGCCACCAGTGATACGATTGGCGGGGAGACCCAGTACTTC. Translated, it gives CATSDTIGGETQYF.

Worth noting for this clone: One end of the junction does not line up with germline, which may come from a read error. The chain links TRBV5-4 to TRBJ1-2, with D unclear. The CDR3 totals 14 residues. CDR1 is SGHNT, CDR2 YYREEE, per germline (reference sequence). CDR3: CASSLGHANSGYTF. In DNA form, the CDR3 reads TGTGCCAGCAGCTTGGGCCACGCCAACTCTGGCTACACCTTC.

The chain combines TRBV29-1 with TRBJ1-2; possibly TRBD1 for D (5 bases). CDR1 is SQVTM, CDR2 ANQGSEA, per germline. Trimming cost V 6 bases and J 4 bases, with 18 bases left between them. This CDR3 is 14 amino acids long. CDR3 region: CSVEGTHGGYGYTF. The CDR3 DNA follows: TGCAGCGTAGAGGGGACTCATGGGGGCTATGGCTACACCTTC.

The chain joins TRBV29-1 to TRBJ1-1; D is undetermined. The CDR3 extends over 12 amino acids. CDR1 is SQVTM, CDR2 ANQGSEA, per germline. The V and J ends lost 5 bases and 1 base respectively, with 8 bases between them. The DNA for the CDR3 is TGCAGCGTTAAAACAGAGAACACTGAAGCTTTCTTT. Translating gives CSVKTENTEAFF. The full variable domain, with the rest looked up from reference TRBV29-1 and TRBJ1-1, is SAVISQKPSRDICQRGTSLTIQCQVDSQVTMMFWYRQQPGQSLTLIATANQGSEATYESGFVIDKFPISRPNLTFSTLTVSNMSPEDSSIYLCSVKTENTEAFFGQGTRLTVV.

Remarks on this clone: Other DNA sequences in this sample translate to the same CDR3. This sequence joins TRBV19 and TRBJ1-5, with 8 bases identical to TRBD1. J gave up 0 bases and V 3 bases, and 1 base lay outside the gene matches. The germline gives CDR1 LNHDA, CDR2 SQIVND (reference sequence). CDR3 length: 15 amino acids. Here the CDR3 DNA reads TGTGCCAGTAGTATTACAGGGGGTAGCAATCAGCCCCAGCATTTT. Translation: CASSITGGSNQPQHF.

J is TRBJ2-7 and V is TRBV19, with 7 bases that match TRBD2. This CDR3 is built from 15 residues. The trim removed 4 bases at V and 1 base at J, leaving 7 bases unmatched. Per the germline V gene, CDR1 is LNHDA and CDR2 is SQIVND (reference sequence). The CDR3 reads CASSTARGGSYEQYF. In DNA, the CDR3 is TGTGCCAGTAGTACAGCCCGGGGAGGGTCCTACGAGCAGTACTTC. The whole variable domain, remainder taken from reference TRBV19 and TRBJ2-7, is DGGITQSPKYLFRKEGQNVTLSCEQNLNHDAMYWYRQDPGQGLRLIYYSQIVNDFQKGDIAEGYSVSREKKESFPLTVTSAQKNPTAFYLCASSTARGGSYEQYFGPGTRLTVT.

This sequence joins TRBV3-1 (or the pseudogene TRBV3-2) and TRBJ2-7, with TRBD2 identical over 13 bases. The V and J ends lost 3 bases and 6 bases, in that order; junction bases with no gene match: 5. There are 15 residues in the CDR3. CDR1 is LGHDT and CDR2 is YNNKEL in the germline V gene (reference sequence). Here the CDR3 reads CASSQGLAGSFEQYF. The CDR3, as DNA: TGTGCCAGCAGCCAGGGACTAGCGGGGTCGTTCGAGCAGTACTTC.

The V call is TRBV5-1, the J call TRBJ2-3; 7 nucleotides agree with TRBD1. CDR3 length: 13 residues. Per the germline V gene, CDR1 is SGHRS and CDR2 is YFSETQ. With V trimmed by 3 bases and J by 9 bases, 7 bases remained unmatched. For the CDR3, the DNA is TGCGCCAGCAGCTCCCAGGGGGAAGACACGCAGTATTTT. Translated: CASSSQGEDTQYF.

Here the CDR3 reads CASSGRGSGGYQETQYF. DNA for the CDR3: TGTGCCAGCAGCGGCCGAGGTAGCGGGGGGTATCAAGAGACCCAGTACTTC. The chain carries TRBV7-2 and TRBJ2-5; TRBD2 agrees at 10 bases. CDR1 SGHTA and CDR2 FQGNSA come from the germline V gene. V trimming: 5 bases; J trimming: 2 bases; junction bases outside the gene matches: 11. CDR3 size: 17 residues. Complete variable domain (other parts from reference TRBV7-2 and TRBJ2-5): GAGVSQSPSNKVTEKGKDVELRCDPISGHTALYWYRQSLGQGLEFLIYFQGNSAPDKSGLPSDRFSAERTGGSVSTLTIQRTQQEDSAVYLCASSGRGSGGYQETQYFGPGTRLLVL.

V gene TRBV3-1 (or the pseudogene TRBV3-2) combines with J gene TRBJ1-6; unclear D gene. This CDR3 is built from 15 residues. Per germline, CDR1 LGHDT and CDR2 YNNKEL (reference sequence). V lost 5 bases and J 1 base, leaving 9 bases between the germline ends. The CDR3 coding sequence is TGTGCCAGCAGCTCCGGGTCTTCCTATAATTCACCCCTCCACTTT. It yields the protein CASSSGSSYNSPLHF.

The chain employs TRBV6-5 and TRBJ2-5; 9 nucleotides agree with TRBD2. Germline CDR1 is MNHEY and CDR2 is SVGAGI. The CDR3 is made up of 13 amino acids. Trimming took 10 bases from V and 5 from J; bases not matched to a gene: 8. The CDR3 DNA reads as TGTGCCACCACACCAGCGGGGGGCGAGACCCAGTACTTC. Translated, it gives CATTPAGGETQYF.

This chain links TRBV5-3 with TRBJ2-1; TRBD2 matches 9 bases. TRBV5-3 is treated as an ORF (open reading frame) with a function not yet certain. The V gene end was trimmed by 4 bases and the J gene end by 5 bases; junction bases not matched to a gene: 7. This CDR3 comprises 15 residues. CDR3 region: CARSQAGGNDNEQFF. The DNA for the CDR3 is TGTGCCAGAAGCCAAGCGGGAGGTAACGACAATGAGCAGTTCTTC.

This chain joins TRBV6-1 and TRBJ2-7; D might be TRBD1 (7 bases). The CDR3 is 15 amino acids. The germline V gene encodes CDR1 MNHNS and CDR2 SASEGT. Between the trimmed V and J ends, which lost 3 bases and 3 bases, there was a span of 15 bases. The CDR3 DNA reads TGTGCCAGCAGTGATGGGGGGACAGCCATCTACGAGCAGTACTTC. Residues: CASSDGGTAIYEQYF.

This clone was observed a single time. The chain carries TRBV6-5 and TRBJ2-3; D remains ambiguous. The CDR3 is 14 amino acids. The germline CDR1 and CDR2 sequences are MNHEY and SVGAGI. The V end was cut by 6 bases, the J end by 3 bases, with 13 bases between. The CDR3 nucleotides are TGTGCCAGCAGCCCCCGACTTGTTACAGATACGCAGTATTTT. Translating it yields CASSPRLVTDTQYF.

The chain is built from TRBV19 and TRBJ1-2; D might be TRBD1 (5 bases). The V gene lost 5 bases and the J gene lost 10 bases, with 17 bases spanning the gap. The CDR3 is 13 amino acids. The germline V gene has CDR1 LNHDA and CDR2 SQIVND (reference sequence). The DNA of the CDR3 is TGTGCCAGTAGTTTACGCAGGGCGAGTTACTACACCTTC. Its translation is CASSLRRASYYTF.

A few counts support this clone. The rearrangement uses TRBV7-8 and TRBJ2-7, with D possibly TRBD1 on 6 matching bases. The length of the CDR3 is 13 residues. Between the trimmed V and J ends, which lost 4 bases and 4 bases, there was a span of 11 bases. Germline values: CDR1 SGHVS, CDR2 FQNEAQ. The CDR3 protein is CASSWTDNYEQYF. The CDR3 region has the DNA TGTGCCAGCAGCTGGACAGATAATTACGAGCAGTACTTC.

J is TRBJ2-5 and V is TRBV9; the D is unclear. The germline V gene has CDR1 SGDLS and CDR2 YYNGEE. V lost 4 bases to trimming and J lost 1 base, with 8 bases between them. The CDR3 runs 13 residues. Here the CDR3 reads CASSSGPQETQYF. In DNA form, the CDR3 reads TGTGCCAGCAGCTCAGGTCCCCAAGAGACCCAGTACTTC.

The gene calls are TRBV12-3 or TRBV12-4 and TRBJ2-2; D not certain. CDR3 length equals 13 residues. The V end lost 5 bases, the J end lost 5 bases, and 9 bases lay between the germline ends. The CDR3 sequence is CASSQTSTGELFF. As DNA, the CDR3 is TGTGCCAGCAGTCAAACCAGTACCGGGGAGCTGTTTTTT.

The chain recombines TRBV14 with TRBJ1-6, with D uncertain. The V end was cut by 1 base, the J end by 9 bases, with 10 bases between. The CDR3 loop spans 14 amino acids. The V gene's germline CDR1 is SGHDN and CDR2 FVKESK. In DNA, the CDR3 is TGTGCCAGCAGCCAAGTACACGGAGTTTCACCCCTCCACTTT. Translating it yields CASSQVHGVSPLHF.

Only a few counts were recorded for this clone. This chain connects TRBV7-9 to TRBJ2-7; D remains ambiguous. Trimming stripped 5 bases from V and 3 bases from J, with 11 bases between. Germline values: CDR1 SEHNR, CDR2 FQNEAQ (reference sequence). This CDR3 has 13 residues. The CDR3 reads CASSAPRSYEQYF. CDR3 DNA sequence: TGTGCCAGCAGCGCACCTCGGAGCTACGAGCAGTACTTC.

This sequence joins TRBV21-1 and TRBJ1-2; the table's D call of TRBD1 was not tested on the DNA. TRBV21-1 is reported as a pseudogene. This CDR3 contains 15 residues. CDR3 nucleotide sequence: TGTGCCAGCAGCCACGAATCGGGACAAGACTTTTGCTACACCTTC. Translation gives CASSHESGQDFCYTF.